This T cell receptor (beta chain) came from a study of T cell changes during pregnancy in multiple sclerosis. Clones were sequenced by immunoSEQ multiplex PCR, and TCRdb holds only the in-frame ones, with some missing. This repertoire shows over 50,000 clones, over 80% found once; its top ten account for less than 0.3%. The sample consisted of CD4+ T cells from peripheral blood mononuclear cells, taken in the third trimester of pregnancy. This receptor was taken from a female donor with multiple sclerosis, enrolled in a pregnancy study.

The CDR3 loop reads CASSAGALSGGASDTQYF. In nucleotides, the CDR3 is TGTGCCAGCAGCGCTGGGGCTTTGAGCGGGGGGGCTTCGGATACGCAGTATTTT. The J gene is TRBJ2-3, the V gene TRBV9; 10 bases fit TRBD2. Germline V gene lookup returns CDR1 SGDLS and CDR2 YYNGEE. J gave up 6 bases and V 3 bases, and 16 bases lay outside the gene matches. The CDR3 has 18 residues.